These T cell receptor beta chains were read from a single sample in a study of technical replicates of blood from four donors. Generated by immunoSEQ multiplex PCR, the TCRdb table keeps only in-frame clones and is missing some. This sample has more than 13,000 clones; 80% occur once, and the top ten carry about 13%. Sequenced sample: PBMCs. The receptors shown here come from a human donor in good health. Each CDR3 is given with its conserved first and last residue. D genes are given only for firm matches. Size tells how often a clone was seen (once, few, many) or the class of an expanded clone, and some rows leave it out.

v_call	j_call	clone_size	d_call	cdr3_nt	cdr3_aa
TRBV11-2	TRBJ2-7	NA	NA	TGTGCCAGCAGCCAGGGACACCTCGGTTACGAGCAGTACTTC	CASSQGHLGYEQYF
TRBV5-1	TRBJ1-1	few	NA	TGCGCCAGCAGCGGGGCCGGGGGAACTGAAGCTTTCTTT	CASSGAGGTEAFF
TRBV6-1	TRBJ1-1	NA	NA	TGTGCCAGCAGTTTCAGGGAGGCTGAAGCTTTCTTT	CASSFREAEAFF
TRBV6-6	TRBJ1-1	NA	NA	TGTGCCAGCAACAGGGTGGACACTGAAGCTTTCTTT	CASNRVDTEAFF
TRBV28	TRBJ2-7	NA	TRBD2	TGTGCCAGCAGTACGACTAGCGGGTCATCCTACGAGCAGTACTTC	CASSTTSGSSYEQYF
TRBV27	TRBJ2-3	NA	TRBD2	TGTGCCAGCAGTTTAGAACTAGCGGGCACAGATACGCAGTATTTT	CASSLELAGTDTQYF
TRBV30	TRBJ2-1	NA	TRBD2	TGTGCCTGGAGTCGGAGCGGGAATGTGGGTGAGCAGTTCTTC	CAWSRSGNVGEQFF
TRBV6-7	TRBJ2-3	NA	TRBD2	TGTGCCAGCAGTTGCCGCGGGAGGGCCCGGGTGATGTATACGCAGTATTTT	CASSCRGRARVMYTQYF
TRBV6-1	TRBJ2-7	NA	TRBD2	TGTGCCAGCAGACCCACTAGCGGGAGTATCCACGAGCAGTACTTC	CASRPTSGSIHEQYF
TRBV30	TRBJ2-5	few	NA	TGTGCCTGGAGTAGGAGTTCCCAAGAGACCCAGTACTTC	CAWSRSSQETQYF
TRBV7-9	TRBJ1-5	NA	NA	TGTGCCAGCAGCCTCAGCGTAGATCAGCCCCAGCATTTT	CASSLSVDQPQHF
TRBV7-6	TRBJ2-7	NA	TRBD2	TGTGCCAGCAGCCCAGGACTAGGAGCGGAGCAGTACTTC	CASSPGLGAEQYF
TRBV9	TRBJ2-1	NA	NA	TGTGCCAGCAGCGCCCCGTCTAGTACCCCCGGGGGTGAGCAGTTCTTC	CASSAPSSTPGGEQFF
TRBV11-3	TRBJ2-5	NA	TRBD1	TGTGCCAGCAGCACCCGGACAGGACTCGGGGAGACCCAGTACTTC	CASSTRTGLGETQYF
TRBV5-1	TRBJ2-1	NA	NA	TGCGCCAGCAGCCCAGTAAGGGGAAACGGCAATGAGCAGTTCTTC	CASSPVRGNGNEQFF
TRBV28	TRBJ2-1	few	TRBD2	TGTGCCAGCAGTTTAAGGGACTGGGAGGGGCTAGCGAATGAGCAGTTCTTC	CASSLRDWEGLANEQFF
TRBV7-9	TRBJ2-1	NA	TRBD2	TGTGCCAGCAGCCCACAGCCCGGCGGGAGGGCCAACAATGAGCAGTTCTTC	CASSPQPGGRANNEQFF
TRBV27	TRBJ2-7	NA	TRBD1	TGTGCCAGCAGTACAGGGGGCTGGAACGAGCAGTACTTC	CASSTGGWNEQYF
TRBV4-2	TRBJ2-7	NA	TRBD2	TGTGCCAGCAGCCAATCACCGGGACTAGCGTCGTCCTACGAGCAGTACTTC	CASSQSPGLASSYEQYF
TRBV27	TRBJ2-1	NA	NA	TGTGCCAGCAACCTTAGGGGCTCCTACAATGAGCAGTTCTTC	CASNLRGSYNEQFF
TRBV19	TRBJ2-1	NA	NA	TGTGCCAGTAGTATAGATGGCGGAGTCGGCAATGAGCAGTTCTTC	CASSIDGGVGNEQFF
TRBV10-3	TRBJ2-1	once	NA	TGTGCCATCAGTGAGTCGCGGGGGCACAATGAGCAGTTCTTC	CAISESRGHNEQFF